Listed below are T cell receptor beta chains from one sample, sequenced in a study of monozygotic twins with inflammatory bowel disease. TCRdb reprocessed the 5' RACE reads and reports one entry per CDR3 protein, with no DNA. This sample contains approximately 400,000 distinct CDR3 sequences. Specimen: blood. Receptors originate from a human donor with ulcerative colitis or Crohn's disease, or a healthy co-twin of an affected twin (not recorded which). CDR3s include the opening cysteine and the closing phenylalanine or tryptophan.

TRBJ2-1 | TRBV7-2 | CASSLAGYPLYNEQFF
TRBJ2-7 | TRBV7-2 | CASSLVTYEQYF
TRBJ2-3 | TRBV6-5 | CASSYSGLRLDTQYF
TRBJ1-1 | TRBV12-3/TRBV12-4 | CASSRKTVEAFF
TRBJ2-1 | TRBV3-1 | CASSPSGNEQFF
TRBJ2-1 | TRBV6-1 | CASRNTGDRNEQFF
TRBJ2-1 | TRBV18 | CASSPALSGIGQFF
TRBJ2-7 | TRBV12-3/TRBV12-4 | CASSPGGMGQYF
TRBJ1-5 | TRBV6-2/TRBV6-3 | CASSYWGNQPQHF
TRBJ1-4 | TRBV25-1 | CASSGAGQGTEKLFF
TRBJ2-2 | TRBV7-2 | CASSSGQALVTGELFF
TRBJ1-1 | TRBV2 | CASQKGMRGSEAFF
TRBJ1-1 | TRBV5-1 | CASSPGPPGAEAFF
TRBJ1-6 | TRBV6-1 | CASSKTAGAAAASPLHF
TRBJ1-4 | TRBV21-1 | CASSDREKLFF
TRBJ1-2 | TRBV7-2 | CASSLDGANYGYTF
TRBJ2-5 | TRBV20-1 | CSPRPSETQYF
TRBJ2-7 | TRBV28 | CASSPQTSASYEQYF
TRBJ1-2 | TRBV5-6 | CASSPTGVHGYTF
TRBJ1-1 | TRBV10-3 | CAIRGQGRNTEAFF
TRBJ2-7 | TRBV20-1 | CSARDQSVLYAYF
TRBJ2-6 | TRBV11-2 | CASSQPLAGSHSGANVLTF
TRBJ2-1 | TRBV10-1 | CASSMTGIRDQYNEQFF
TRBJ2-2 | TRBV6-1 | CASSARGPGELFF
TRBJ1-1 | TRBV3-1 | CASSPGFRPADTEAFF
TRBJ2-7 | TRBV18 | CASSPRSVAGHYEQYF
TRBJ2-5 | TRBV12-3/TRBV12-4 | CASSLAGTGETQYF
TRBJ2-1 | TRBV6-2/TRBV6-3 | CASSARLAGGRNNEQFF
TRBJ1-5 | TRBV19 | CASSLRVVGSNQPQHF
TRBJ2-5 | TRBV18 | CASSPPPLPETQYF
TRBJ1-2 | TRBV12-3/TRBV12-4 | CASSWEGRDGYTF
TRBJ2-3 | TRBV5-1 | CATTELAGATDTQYF
TRBJ2-3 | TRBV19 | CASTPIGQGPDTQYF
TRBJ2-7 | TRBV27 | CASSQGDFPYEQYF
TRBJ1-6 | TRBV7-9 | CASSSGHLNSPLHF
TRBJ2-1 | TRBV5-4 | CASSLLARSGSGIEQFF
TRBJ2-5 | TRBV5-1 | CASSFSGTEQETQYF
TRBJ1-1 | TRBV14 | CASRAIPGPNTEAFF
TRBJ2-2 | TRBV18 | CASCPGTLGTFWNTGELFF
TRBJ2-7 | TRBV5-1 | CASSLNGGQSYEQYF
TRBJ2-1 | TRBV6-5 | CASSYSLPGGTYNEQFF
TRBJ2-7 | TRBV5-1 | CASSLALQEINEQYF